This TCR beta chain appears in the sequencing data of a study of cytomegalovirus exposure and HLA in healthy donors. As concerns this clone: Its antigen is not known.

CDR1 is LNHDA, CDR2 SQIVND, per germline (reference sequence). The CDR3 length is 15 residues. The junction had 5 bases not matched to a gene; V was cut back by 1 base and J by 5 bases. Using immunoSEQ multiplex PCR, the repertoire was profiled, and TCRdb retains in-frame clones only, with some absent. The data show roughly 190,000 clones, about nine tenths seen once. General study findings and limits: With high specificity and sensitivity, the classifier reportedly diagnosed cytomegalovirus status. Confirmation was obtained in vitro that a few CMV-associated chains are specific for CMV antigens. In the roughly 120 validation repertoires, a later analysis found that first-cohort TCR clusters tended to co-occur.

The V call is TRBV19, the J call TRBJ2-5; TRBD1 matches at 9 bases. The sample was PBMCs. The TCR originated in a man aged 25 to 40 in good health and CMV-seropositive. The CDR3 loop is CASSIGTGVGETQYF. The CDR3 DNA is TGTGCCAGTAGTATAGGGACAGGGGTAGGTGAGACCCAGTACTTC.